The next 15 T cell receptor beta chains were all read from a single sample in a study of cytomegalovirus exposure and HLA in healthy donors. PCR involved 60 Vbeta and 13 Jbeta primers. Data came from immunoSEQ multiplex PCR; TCRdb stores just in-frame clones and leaves some out. The sample lists under 200,000 clones; roughly four fifths were seen once. The sequencing input was PBMCs. These receptors originate from a female donor in good health and CMV-seronegative.

This clone was seen only a few times. The rearrangement joins TRBV7-6 to TRBJ2-7; the match to TRBD2 covers 8 bases. Germline V gene lookup returns CDR1 SGHVS and CDR2 FNYEAQ. The CDR3 covers 16 residues. With V trimmed by 5 bases and J by 0 bases, 9 bases remained unmatched. The CDR3 is CASSPRPGGGSYEQYF. In nucleotides, the CDR3 is TGTGCCAGCAGCCCACGGCCGGGGGGGGGCTCCTACGAGCAGTACTTC.

This clone was observed a single time. The chain employs TRBV19 and TRBJ2-5, with D maybe TRBD1 (6 bases). In germline, CDR1 is LNHDA, CDR2 SQIVND (reference sequence). Between the trimmed V and J ends, which lost 5 bases and 5 bases, there was a span of 15 bases. This CDR3 is 14 amino acids long. The CDR3 protein is CASSPRTATETQYF. In DNA form, the CDR3 reads TGTGCCAGTAGTCCGCGGACAGCAACGGAGACCCAGTACTTC.

The rearrangement joins TRBV7-3 to TRBJ2-3, with 7 bases lining up with TRBD2. With V trimmed by 2 bases and J by 6 bases, 8 bases remained unmatched. CDR1 SGHTA and CDR2 FQGTGA come from the germline V gene. This CDR3 contains 15 residues. CDR3 loop: CASSLGGSLFDTQYF. Written as DNA, the CDR3 is TGTGCCAGCAGCTTAGGCGGGAGTCTTTTTGATACGCAGTATTTT.

V gene TRBV4-3 combines with J gene TRBJ2-3; maybe TRBD2 (5 bases). This CDR3 region has 15 residues. Germline CDR1 reads LGHNA; CDR2 reads YSLEER. The germline V and J ends were trimmed by 1 base and 0 bases, with 8 bases remaining between them. This CDR3 reads CASSQVGGSTDTQYF. For the CDR3, the DNA is TGCGCCAGCAGCCAAGTGGGCGGGAGCACAGATACGCAGTATTTT.

The genes are TRBV4-1 and TRBJ1-1; 9 positions match TRBD1. Germline V gene data show CDR1 as MGHRA and CDR2 as YSYEKL. The V gene end was trimmed by 4 bases and the J gene end by 10 bases; junction bases not matched to a gene: 7. This CDR3 contains 13 residues. The DNA of the CDR3 is TGCGCCAGCAGCCCGTCACAGGGGGCTGGAGCTTTCTTT. Translated, it gives CASSPSQGAGAFF.

The chain links TRBV4-2 to TRBJ2-7, with a weak D call TRBD2 (6 bases). Trimming cost V 2 bases and J 2 bases, with 10 bases left between them. Germline V gene lookup returns CDR1 LGHNA and CDR2 YNFKEQ. CDR3 size: 14 residues. The CDR3 sequence: CASSQSGGTYEQYF. The CDR3 nucleotides are TGTGCCAGCAGCCAATCCGGGGGTACCTACGAGCAGTACTTC.

This chain joins TRBV15 and TRBJ1-1, with a tentative D call TRBD1 (5 bases). This CDR3 spans 23 amino acids. Per germline, CDR1 LNHNV and CDR2 YYDKDF (reference sequence). V lost 3 bases, J lost 2 bases, and 37 bases lay in between. CDR3 DNA: TGTGCCACCAGCAGGCGTAGGGGAGGGCGCGAAACTCCCCGAAACGACCCTAACACTGAAGCTTTCTTT. It translates to CATSRRRGGRETPRNDPNTEAFF.

The chain recombines TRBV4-1 with TRBJ1-1; the D gene is possibly TRBD1 (5 bases). Germline V gene data show CDR1 as MGHRA and CDR2 as YSYEKL. The CDR3 length is 13 residues. The V gene lost 6 bases and the J gene lost 5 bases, with 13 bases spanning the gap. CDR3 region: CASRVLGGTEAFF. The CDR3 DNA reads as TGCGCCAGCAGGGTACTGGGGGGGACTGAAGCTTTCTTT.

The chain recombines TRBV30 with TRBJ1-2; D is uncertain. CDR1 is GTSNPN, CDR2 SVGIG, per germline (reference sequence). The V gene lost 2 bases and the J gene lost 7 bases, with 17 bases spanning the gap. The CDR3 is 14 amino acids. The CDR3 nucleotides read TGTGCCTGGAGTTCACAGATTTCGGTCGTTGGCTACACCTTC. Its protein product is CAWSSQISVVGYTF.

The chain joins TRBV6-6 to TRBJ1-5, with D tentatively TRBD1 (5 bases). Trimming took 7 bases from V and 1 from J, leaving 11 bases between them. The V gene's germline CDR1 is MNHNY and CDR2 SVGAGI (reference sequence). This CDR3 is built from 14 residues. CDR3 in amino acids: CASTTGGSNQPQHF. DNA for the CDR3: TGTGCCAGCACCACGGGGGGAAGCAATCAGCCCCAGCATTTT.

The CDR3 DNA is TGCGCCAGCAGCCCCCGGGACAGGGCCTCCGAGCAGTACTTC. Amino acid sequence: CASSPRDRASEQYF. The rearrangement links TRBV5-1 to TRBJ2-7; 9 nucleotides align to TRBD1. The length of the CDR3 is 14 residues. Losses at the gene ends were 4 bases for V and 6 bases for J; bases not matched to a gene: 8. Germline V gene data show CDR1 as SGHRS and CDR2 as YFSETQ.

This chain links TRBV29-1 with TRBJ1-1; 9 nucleotides match TRBD1. Germline CDR1 SQVTM, CDR2 ANQGSEA. V was pared by 8 bases and J by 7 bases, with 2 bases of the junction left unmatched. This CDR3 spans 10 amino acids. The CDR3 DNA sequence: TGCAGCTCGGGACAGGGTGAAGCTTTCTTT. Translating gives CSSGQGEAFF. The whole variable domain, remainder taken from reference TRBV29-1 and TRBJ1-1, is SAVISQKPSRDICQRGTSLTIQCQVDSQVTMMFWYRQQPGQSLTLIATANQGSEATYESGFVIDKFPISRPNLTFSTLTVSNMSPEDSSIYLCSSGQGEAFFGQGTRLTVV.

The V gene is TRBV4-1, the J gene TRBJ1-2; 7 bases line up with TRBD1. The CDR3 runs to 15 residues. The V gene end was trimmed by 2 bases and the J gene end by 8 bases; junction bases not matched to a gene: 11. From germline, CDR1 is MGHRA and CDR2 YSYEKL. The CDR3 region has the DNA TGCGCCAGCAGCCAAAGGCTCGAGGGGGCGTGGGGCTACACCTTC. Its translation: CASSQRLEGAWGYTF.

The J gene is TRBJ2-2, the V gene TRBV5-1, with a weak D call TRBD2 (6 bases). Trimming shortened V by 4 bases and J by 4 bases, and 11 bases separated the two germline ends. Germline V gene data show CDR1 as SGHRS and CDR2 as YFSETQ. This CDR3 region has 14 residues. CDR3 sequence (DNA): TGCGCCAGCAGCATCCTAGCGCTCACCGGGGAGCTGTTTTTT. It encodes CASSILALTGELFF. Drawing the rest from reference TRBV5-1 and TRBJ2-2, the complete variable domain is KAGVTQTPRYLIKTRGQQVTLSCSPISGHRSVSWYQQTPGQGLQFLFEYFSETQRNKGNFPGRFSGRQFSNSRSEMNVSTLELGDSALYLCASSILALTGELFFGEGSRLTVL.

J is TRBJ2-3 and V is TRBV30; the D is unclear. The V gene lost 0 bases and the J gene lost 2 bases, with 9 bases spanning the gap. The CDR3 length is 14 residues. In germline, CDR1 is GTSNPN, CDR2 SVGIG (reference sequence). The CDR3, as DNA: TGTGCCTGGAGTGTAAGCGACTCCACAGATACGCAGTATTTT. This sequence encodes CAWSVSDSTDTQYF. The full variable domain, completed using reference TRBV30 and TRBJ2-3, is SQTIHQWPATLVQPVGSPLSLECTVEGTSNPNLYWYRQAAGRGLQLLFYSVGIGQISSEVPQNLSASRPQDRQFILSSKKLLLSDSGFYLCAWSVSDSTDTQYFGPGTRLTVL.